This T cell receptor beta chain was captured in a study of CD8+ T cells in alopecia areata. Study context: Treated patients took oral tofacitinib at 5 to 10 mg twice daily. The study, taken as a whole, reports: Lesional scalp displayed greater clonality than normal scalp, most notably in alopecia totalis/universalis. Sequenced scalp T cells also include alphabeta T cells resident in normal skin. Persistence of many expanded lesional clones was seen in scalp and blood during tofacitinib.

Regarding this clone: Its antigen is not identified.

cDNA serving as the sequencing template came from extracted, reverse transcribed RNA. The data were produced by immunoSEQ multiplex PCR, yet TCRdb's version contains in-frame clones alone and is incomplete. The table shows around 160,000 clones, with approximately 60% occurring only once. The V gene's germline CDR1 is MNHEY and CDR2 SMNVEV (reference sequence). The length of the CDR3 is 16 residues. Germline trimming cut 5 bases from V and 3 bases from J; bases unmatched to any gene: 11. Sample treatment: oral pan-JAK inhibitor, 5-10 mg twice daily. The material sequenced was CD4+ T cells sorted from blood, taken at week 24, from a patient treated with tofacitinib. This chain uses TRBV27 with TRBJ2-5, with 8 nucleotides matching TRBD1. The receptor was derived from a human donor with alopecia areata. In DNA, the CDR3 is TGTGCCAGCAGTCCACGGTGGACAGGGCTAAAAGAGACCCAGTACTTC. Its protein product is CASSPRWTGLKETQYF.